A selection of T cell receptor beta chains follows, all from one sample in a study of patients and donors after allogeneic stem cell transplantation. TCRdb used MiXCR to reprocess the RT-PCR reads, holding one entry per CDR3 protein. The table lists about a million distinct CDR3 sequences, around 17% of them singletons. Sequenced sample: blood, either unsorted or a sorted T cell fraction (not recorded which). The receptors originated from a human donor who was either an allogeneic HSCT recipient or a stem cell or donor lymphocyte infusion donor (not recorded which). It is not recorded whose cells these are; they may come from a transplant donor. Each CDR3 is given with its conserved first and last residue. D genes are given only for firm matches. Only some rows state a clone size, as once, few, many or a class for expanded clones.

TGTGCCAGCAGCCGAGCACAGAGCTCCTACGAGCAGTACTTC CASSRAQSSYEQYF TRBV5-6 . . TRBJ2-7
TGCAGTGCTAGAGATAAAGTAAGCAATCAGCCCCAGCATTTT CSARDKVSNQPQHF TRBV20-1 . . TRBJ1-5
TGTGCCAGCAGCGACGTAGCGGGAGGGAGGGATGAGCAGTTCTTC CASSDVAGGRDEQFF TRBV9 few TRBD2 TRBJ2-1
TGTGCCAGCAGCCAAACGATCCCAGGGGTCCAACCCTACAATGAGCAGTTCTTC CASSQTIPGVQPYNEQFF TRBV11-2 . . TRBJ2-1
TGCGCCAGCAGCTTTGGCCGGCAACCCGCGATTAGCACAGATACGCAGTATTTT CASSFGRQPAISTDTQYF TRBV5-1 . . TRBJ2-3
TGTGCCAGCAGGAAAAGTGGAGAGACCCAGTACTTC CASRKSGETQYF TRBV7-2 few . TRBJ2-5
TGCGCCAGCAGCTGGCAGGGTGCCGTCACAGATACGCAGTATTTT CASSWQGAVTDTQYF TRBV5-1 . . TRBJ2-3
TGTGCCAGCAGCCCGACAGGGGGAGAACCTGGAAACACCATATATTTT CASSPTGGEPGNTIYF TRBV7-8 few TRBD1 TRBJ1-3
TGTGCCAGCACCGCGACAGGTTTAGTAACTGAAGCTTTCTTT CASTATGLVTEAFF TRBV9 . . TRBJ1-1
TGTGCCAGCAGCCTAAGACAGGGGGCGAGTCAGCCCCAGCATTTT CASSLRQGASQPQHF TRBV6-1 . TRBD1 TRBJ1-5
TGTGCCATCTCCCAGCGCGGGGCCCCCTACAATGAGCAGTTCTTC CAISQRGAPYNEQFF TRBV10-3 few . TRBJ2-1
TGTGCCAGCAGCTATAGGCAGGGGGAATCCTACGAGCAGTACTTC CASSYRQGESYEQYF TRBV11-3 . TRBD1 TRBJ2-7
TGCAGCGTTCTAACAGGGGGCACTGAAGCTTTCTTT CSVLTGGTEAFF TRBV29-1 few TRBD1 TRBJ1-1
TGTGCCAGCAGCCTCAGGGCAACTAATGAAAAACTGTTTTTT CASSLRATNEKLFF TRBV12-3/TRBV12-4 many . TRBJ1-4
TGCGCCAGCAGAGAACGACCGACGAGCCCCTACGAGCAGTACTTC CASRERPTSPYEQYF TRBV4-1 . . TRBJ2-7
TGTGCCAGCAGCCAAGATACAGGGAACTATGGCTACACCTTC CASSQDTGNYGYTF TRBV4-3 . . TRBJ1-2
TGTGCCAGCAGTCGGACAGGGGGCCTCCCCTTGCGATACCAAGAGACCCAGTACTTC CASSRTGGLPLRYQETQYF TRBV12-3/TRBV12-4 many TRBD1 TRBJ2-5
TGTGCCAGCAGTCGCGCGCGCTTACTAGCGGGACTGGGCGAGCAGTACTTC CASSRARLLAGLGEQYF TRBV6-1 few TRBD2 TRBJ2-7